The 15 T cell receptor beta chains listed next were all sequenced from one sample in a study of tumor and adjacent non-tumor tissue in lung cancer. A modified ARM-PCR protocol with three rounds of nested PCR amplified TCRbeta. TCRdb called the multiplex PCR reads again in MiXCR, with one record for every CDR3 protein. The table has 70,000 or so distinct CDR3 sequences, roughly 56% seen once; the top ten hold 20%. RNA was extracted from bulk tissue without any cell sorting. The sample comprised lung tumor tissue. These receptors all come from a man aged 50 or older with non-small cell lung cancer.

This clonotype was counted at least ten times. The chain carries TRBV4-1 and TRBJ2-3, with 8 bases aligning to TRBD2. This CDR3 is built from 16 residues. CDR1 MGHRA and CDR2 YSYEKL come from the germline V gene. V lost 3 bases to trimming and J lost 0 bases; unmatched junction nucleotides: 5. The CDR3, as DNA: TGCGCCAGCAGCCAGTCACTAGCGGCTAGCACAGATACGCAGTATTTT. Its translation is CASSQSLAASTDTQYF.

V gene TRBV11-2 combines with J gene TRBJ2-2; TRBD2 matches 8 bases. CDR3 length: 16 residues. Per germline, CDR1 SGHAT and CDR2 FQNNGV. The CDR3 reads CVTSLVRGAKTGELFF. CDR3 DNA: TGTGTCACCAGCTTAGTGCGGGGGGCAAAAACCGGGGAGCTGTTTTTT.

This clonotype was recorded only once. The J gene is TRBJ2-7, the V gene TRBV5-4, with 14 bases matching TRBD2. The CDR3 is 18 residues long. The germline V gene has CDR1 SGHNT and CDR2 YYREEE (reference sequence). V trimming: 4 bases; J trimming: 0 bases; junction bases outside the gene matches: 9. The DNA of the CDR3 is TGTGCCAGCAGCGGGGGACTAGCGGGAGTCCAAAGCTCCTACGAGCAGTACTTC. Translated: CASSGGLAGVQSSYEQYF. Using reference TRBV5-4 and TRBJ2-7 for the parts outside the CDR3, the full variable domain is ETGVTQSPTHLIKTRGQQVTLRCSSQSGHNTVSWYQQALGQGPQFIFQYYREEENGRGNFPPRFSGLQFPNYSSELNVNALELDDSALYLCASSGGLAGVQSSYEQYFGPGTRLTVT.

As to this clonotype: One junction end disagrees with the germline gene, perhaps due to a read error. This rearrangement joins TRBV11-1 to TRBJ2-5; no definite D call. The V gene's germline CDR1 is SGHAT and CDR2 FQDESV (reference sequence). This CDR3 comprises 14 residues. CDR3 bases: TGTGCTAGCAGGACCGGTAGCCGGAGAGATACCCAGTACTTC. Its translation: CASRTGSRRDTQYF.

This clonotype was seen ten or more times. The gene calls are TRBV29-1 and TRBJ2-7, with 7 bases matching TRBD2. J was trimmed by 6 bases and V by 6 bases; bases with no gene match: 14. The CDR3 extends over 14 amino acids. CDR1 is SQVTM and CDR2 is ANQGSEA in the germline V gene. The CDR3 nucleotides read TGCAGCGTCCGCCAGGTGGGAGGGCTTCCCGAGCAGTACTTC. This translates into CSVRQVGGLPEQYF.

This clonotype appeared many times. The V call is TRBV29-1, the J call TRBJ1-1; D remains unclear. This CDR3 spans 14 amino acids. Germline V gene sequence: CDR1 SQVTM, CDR2 ANQGSEA. V lost 0 bases, J lost 1 base, and 9 bases lay in between. CDR3 nucleotide sequence: TGCAGCGTTGAAGAGGGATTTGGGAACACTGAAGCTTTCTTT. Translating it yields CSVEEGFGNTEAFF.

This clonotype was found a few times. The rearrangement links TRBV6-2 or TRBV6-3 to TRBJ2-7; 11 nucleotides agree with TRBD2. The trim removed 2 bases at V and 6 bases at J, leaving 9 bases unmatched. The germline V gene encodes CDR1 MNHEY and CDR2 SVGEGT. CDR3 size: 16 residues. Here the CDR3 DNA reads TGTGCCAGCAGTTACACGCTTTCCGGACTAGCGGGCGAGCAGTACTTC. Translation gives CASSYTLSGLAGEQYF.

This clonotype was detected only a few times. This chain joins TRBV12-3 or TRBV12-4 and TRBJ1-5; no definite D call. V was cut by 5 bases and J by 7 bases, with 12 bases left in between. The CDR3 loop spans 13 amino acids. In nucleotides, the CDR3 is TGTGCCAGCAGTATGACCTGCGGACAGCCCCAGCATTTT. The encoded protein is CASSMTCGQPQHF.

This clonotype showed up just once. A read error may account for a junction end that differs from germline. This chain connects TRBV6-6 to TRBJ2-1; 9 bases line up with TRBD1. The CDR3 extends over 16 amino acids. CDR1 MNHNY and CDR2 SVGAGI come from the germline V gene (reference sequence). CDR3 sequence reads: CASSHLGQGLYNEQFF. The CDR3 DNA sequence: TGTGCCAGCAGTCATTTGGGACAGGGCCTATACAATGAGCAGTTCTTT.

The gene calls are TRBV28 and TRBJ2-7; D is undetermined. The CDR3 length is 11 residues. Looked up from germline, CDR1 is MDHEN and CDR2 is SYDVKM. Trimming removed 8 bases at V and 7 bases at J, with 12 bases between. The CDR3 nucleotides read TGTGCCAGCCATATCCCCCAGGAGCAGTACTTC. It is translated as CASHIPQEQYF.

This clonotype qualifies as hyperexpanded. The chain combines TRBV11-3 with TRBJ2-1, with 8 bases identical to TRBD2. J was trimmed by 6 bases and V by 5 bases; bases with no gene match: 9. Looked up from germline, CDR1 is SGHNT and CDR2 is YENEEA. This CDR3 is built from 15 residues. CDR3 residues: CASSLAGQAVNEQFF. The CDR3 DNA follows: TGTGCCAGCAGCCTAGCGGGCCAGGCTGTCAATGAGCAGTTCTTC.

This clonotype came up many times. This rearrangement joins TRBV20-1 to TRBJ1-3; 10 nucleotides agree with TRBD1. The CDR3 has 14 amino acids. V shed 5 bases and J 4 bases; nucleotides not matched to a gene: 5. Looked up from germline, CDR1 is DFQATT and CDR2 is SNEGSKA (reference sequence). The CDR3 is CSAPGTGEGNTIYF. CDR3 coding DNA: TGCAGTGCTCCTGGGACAGGGGAAGGAAACACCATATATTTT.

This clonotype showed up just once. This rearrangement joins TRBV29-1 to TRBJ2-7; 12 bases are shared with TRBD1. The J segment lost 6 bases and the V segment lost 6 bases, leaving 9 bases of the junction unmatched. Per the germline V gene, CDR1 is SQVTM and CDR2 is ANQGSEA. The CDR3 contains 14 residues. The CDR3: CSVGQGAILSEQYF. The CDR3, as DNA: TGCAGCGTGGGACAGGGGGCGATTCTCTCCGAGCAGTACTTC.

A note on this clonotype: One junction end does not reproduce the germline sequence, and a read error may be involved. The V and J genes are TRBV6-5 and TRBJ2-1; 8 nucleotides agree with TRBD2. Germline loops: CDR1 MNHEY, CDR2 SVGAGI. The CDR3 sequence is 16 residues long. The CDR3 protein is CDSSYSATSGNNEQLF. The CDR3 bases are TGTGACAGCAGTTACTCGGCTACTAGCGGTAACAATGAGCAGTTGTTC.

This clonotype has at least ten counts. This rearrangement joins TRBV4-1 to TRBJ1-5; D is uncertain. Per the germline V gene, CDR1 is MGHRA and CDR2 is YSYEKL. The CDR3 is made up of 15 amino acids. Trimming took off 4 bases at V and 0 bases at J, with 10 bases between the two ends. The DNA for the CDR3 is TGCGCCAGCAGCCCAACAGTGAATAGCAATCAGCCCCAGCATTTT. Its translation: CASSPTVNSNQPQHF.